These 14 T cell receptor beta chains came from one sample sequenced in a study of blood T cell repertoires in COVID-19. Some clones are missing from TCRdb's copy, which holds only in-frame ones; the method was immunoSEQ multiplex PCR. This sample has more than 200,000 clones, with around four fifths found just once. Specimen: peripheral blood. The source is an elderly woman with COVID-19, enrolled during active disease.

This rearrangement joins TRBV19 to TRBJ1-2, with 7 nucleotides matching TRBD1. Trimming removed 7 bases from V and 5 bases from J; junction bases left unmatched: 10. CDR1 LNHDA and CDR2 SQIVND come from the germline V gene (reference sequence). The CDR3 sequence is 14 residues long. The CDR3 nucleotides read TGTGCCAGTACCTCGCCGGACAGGACATATGGCTACACCTTC. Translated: CASTSPDRTYGYTF.

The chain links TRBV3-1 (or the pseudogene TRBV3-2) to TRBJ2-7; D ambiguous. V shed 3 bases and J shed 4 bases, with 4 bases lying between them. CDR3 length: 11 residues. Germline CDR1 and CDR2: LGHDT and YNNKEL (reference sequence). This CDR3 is CASSHPYEQYF. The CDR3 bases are TGTGCCAGCAGCCATCCGTACGAGCAGTACTTC.

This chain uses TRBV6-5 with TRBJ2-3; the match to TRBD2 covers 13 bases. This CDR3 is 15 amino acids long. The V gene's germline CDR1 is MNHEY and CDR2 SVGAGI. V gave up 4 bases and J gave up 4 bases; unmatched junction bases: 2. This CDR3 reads CASSSTSGGPDTQYF. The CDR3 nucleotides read TGTGCCAGCAGTTCGACTAGCGGGGGGCCAGATACGCAGTATTTT.

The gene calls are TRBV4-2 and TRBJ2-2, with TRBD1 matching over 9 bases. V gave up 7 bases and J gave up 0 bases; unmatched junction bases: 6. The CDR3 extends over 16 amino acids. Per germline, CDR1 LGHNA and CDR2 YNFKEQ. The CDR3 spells CASNPGTGTNTGELFF. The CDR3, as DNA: TGTGCCAGCAACCCCGGGACAGGGACGAACACCGGGGAGCTGTTTTTT.

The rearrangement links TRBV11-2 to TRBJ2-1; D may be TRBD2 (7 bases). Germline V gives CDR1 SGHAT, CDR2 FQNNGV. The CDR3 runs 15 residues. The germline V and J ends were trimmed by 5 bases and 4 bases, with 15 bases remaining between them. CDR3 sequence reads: CASSVGGAGYNEQFF. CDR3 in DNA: TGTGCCAGCAGCGTGGGGGGGGCGGGATACAATGAGCAGTTCTTC.

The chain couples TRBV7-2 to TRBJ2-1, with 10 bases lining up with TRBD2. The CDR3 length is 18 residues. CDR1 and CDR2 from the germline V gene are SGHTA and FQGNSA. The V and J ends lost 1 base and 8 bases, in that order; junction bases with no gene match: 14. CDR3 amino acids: CASSLVPAGGRFGDEQFF. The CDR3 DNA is TGTGCCAGCAGCTTAGTTCCAGCGGGGGGGCGGTTCGGAGATGAGCAGTTCTTC.

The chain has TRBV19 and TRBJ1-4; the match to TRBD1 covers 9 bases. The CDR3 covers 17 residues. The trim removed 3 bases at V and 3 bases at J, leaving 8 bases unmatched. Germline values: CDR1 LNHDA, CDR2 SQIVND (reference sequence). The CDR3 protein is CASSMDRGGMANEKLFF. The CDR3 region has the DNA TGTGCCAGTAGTATGGACAGGGGTGGGATGGCTAATGAAAAACTGTTTTTT. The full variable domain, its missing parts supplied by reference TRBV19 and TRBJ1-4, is DGGITQSPKYLFRKEGQNVTLSCEQNLNHDAMYWYRQDPGQGLRLIYYSQIVNDFQKGDIAEGYSVSREKKESFPLTVTSAQKNPTAFYLCASSMDRGGMANEKLFFGSGTQLSVL.

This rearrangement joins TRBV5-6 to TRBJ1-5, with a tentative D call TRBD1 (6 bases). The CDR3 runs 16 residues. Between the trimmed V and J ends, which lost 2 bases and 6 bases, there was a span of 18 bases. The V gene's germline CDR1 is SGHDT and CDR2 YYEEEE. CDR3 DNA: TGTGCCAGCAGCTTAAAGGGCGCAGGGGTCACTCAGCCCCAGCATTTT. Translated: CASSLKGAGVTQPQHF.

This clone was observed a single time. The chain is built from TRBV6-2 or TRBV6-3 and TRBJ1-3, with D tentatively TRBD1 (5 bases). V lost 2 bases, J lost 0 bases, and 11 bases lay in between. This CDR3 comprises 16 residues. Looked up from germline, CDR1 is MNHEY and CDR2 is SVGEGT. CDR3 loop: CASSYSGRGSGNTIYF. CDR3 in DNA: TGTGCCAGCAGTTACAGTGGAAGGGGCTCTGGAAACACCATATATTTT.

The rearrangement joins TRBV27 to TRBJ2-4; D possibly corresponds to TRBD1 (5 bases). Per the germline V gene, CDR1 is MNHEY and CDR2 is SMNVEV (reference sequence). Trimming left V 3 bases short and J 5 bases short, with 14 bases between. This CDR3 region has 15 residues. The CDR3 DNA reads TGTGCCAGCAGTTTCCGCCCAGGGTCGGAAAACATTCAGTACTTC. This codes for CASSFRPGSENIQYF.

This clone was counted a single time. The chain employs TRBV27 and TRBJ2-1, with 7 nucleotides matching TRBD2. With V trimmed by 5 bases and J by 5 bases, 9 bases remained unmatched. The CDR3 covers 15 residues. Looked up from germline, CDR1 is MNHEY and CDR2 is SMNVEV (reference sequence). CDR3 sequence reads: CASSTGLADNNEQFF. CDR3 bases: TGTGCCAGCAGTACTGGGCTAGCGGATAACAATGAGCAGTTCTTC.

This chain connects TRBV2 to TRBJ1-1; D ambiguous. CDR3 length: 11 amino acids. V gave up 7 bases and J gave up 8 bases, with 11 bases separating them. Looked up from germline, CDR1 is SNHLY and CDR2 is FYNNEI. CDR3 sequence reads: CASTALGEAFF. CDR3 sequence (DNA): TGTGCCAGCACGGCCCTAGGCGAAGCTTTCTTT.

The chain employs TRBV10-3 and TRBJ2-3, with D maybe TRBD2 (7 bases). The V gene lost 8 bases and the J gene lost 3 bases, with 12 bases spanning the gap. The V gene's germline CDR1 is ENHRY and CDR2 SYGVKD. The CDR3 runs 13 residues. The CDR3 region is CAIGGAGTDTQYF. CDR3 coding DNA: TGTGCCATCGGGGGGGCAGGGACAGATACGCAGTATTTT.

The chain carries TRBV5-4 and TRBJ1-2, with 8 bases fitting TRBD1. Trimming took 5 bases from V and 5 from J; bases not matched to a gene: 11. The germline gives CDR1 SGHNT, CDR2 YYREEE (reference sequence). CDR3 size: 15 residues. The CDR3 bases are TGTGCCAGCAGTCGGGCCGGACAGGGTAATTATGGCTACACCTTC. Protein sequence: CASSRAGQGNYGYTF.